This T cell receptor beta chain was observed in a study of T-cell memory formation after mild COVID-19. Study-level information: The TCR clusters were mostly specific to one donor. Study outcomes and limitations: Contracting CD8+ clones were enriched in EMRA, CD4+ mainly in CM and EM. Within pre-infection memory, some responding clones were found, suggesting cross-reactive memory joined.

CDR1 and CDR2 from the germline V gene are LGHNA and YSLEER. There are 16 residues in the CDR3. V lost 0 bases to trimming and J lost 2 bases, with 11 bases between them. One entry per CDR3 protein results from TCRdb running MiXCR on the 5' RACE reads. The sample lists about 170,000 distinct CDR3 sequences, over 10% occurring once. Regarding this clonotype: The target antigen is unknown.

The chain uses TRBV4-3 and TRBJ1-5; D possibly corresponds to TRBD1 (5 bases). The sequence was obtained from a man in his late teens or twenties who had mild COVID-19 (a few samples of this study predate the infection). Cell type and time point are not known. Specimen: PBMCs or a T cell subset sorted from them (not recorded which). CDR3 sequence: CASSQDFLGRNQPQHF. DNA for the CDR3: TGCGCCAGCAGCCAAGATTTTTTGGGGCGCAATCAGCCCCAGCATTTT.